The 14 T cell receptor beta chains below come from one sample, sequenced in a study of T cell responses to AZD1222 COVID-19 vaccine. Libraries were prepared by immunoSEQ multiplex PCR; TCRdb keeps only in-frame clonotypes and omits some of them. Of about 150,000 clones listed, around 90% were seen once; the top ten hold over 1.1%. The sample consisted of peripheral blood, taken on day 0 of AZD1222 vaccination. Source of these receptors: an adult in good health.

This clone appeared many times. The chain carries TRBV9 and TRBJ1-1; perhaps TRBD1 as D (6 bases). This CDR3 is 16 amino acids long. CDR1 is SGDLS, CDR2 YYNGEE, per germline. Deletions cut 3 bases from V and 4 bases from J, with 19 bases between. CDR3 DNA: TGTGCCAGCAGCGAGGGGGGTGGGATTTTGGGCACTGAAGCTTTCTTT. This sequence encodes CASSEGGGILGTEAFF.

This sequence joins TRBV6-1 and TRBJ2-5; 13 bases map to TRBD2. The V gene end was trimmed by 5 bases and the J gene end by 5 bases; junction bases not matched to a gene: 2. Germline lookup yields CDR1 MNHNS and CDR2 SASEGT. This CDR3 contains 14 residues. The CDR3 DNA is TGTGCCAGCAGTTGGACTAGCGGGAGTGAGACCCAGTACTTC. Protein: CASSWTSGSETQYF.

The chain employs TRBV11-2 and TRBJ2-7; D gene uncertain. Germline V lookup: CDR1 SGHAT, CDR2 FQNNGV. The CDR3 has 14 residues. Trimming stripped 3 bases from V and 2 bases from J, with 11 bases between. CDR3 DNA sequence: TGTGCCAGCAGCTTTTTTAAGGGCCCCTACGAGCAGTACTTC. Its translation is CASSFFKGPYEQYF. Full variable domain (remainder filled in from reference TRBV11-2 and TRBJ2-7): EAGVAQSPRYKIIEKRQSVAFWCNPISGHATLYWYQQILGQGPKLLIQFQNNGVVDDSQLPKDRFSAERLKGVDSTLKIQPAKLEDSAVYLCASSFFKGPYEQYFGPGTRLTVT.

The count of this clone is one. This rearrangement joins TRBV30 to TRBJ1-5; TRBD1 agrees at 7 bases. This CDR3 region has 13 residues. Germline values: CDR1 GTSNPN, CDR2 SVGIG (reference sequence). The junction had 2 bases not matched to a gene; V was cut back by 3 bases and J by 3 bases. The CDR3 DNA reads as TGTGCCTGGAGACAGGGGTTCAATCAGCCCCAGCATTTT. The encoded protein is CAWRQGFNQPQHF. Full variable domain (remainder filled in from reference TRBV30 and TRBJ1-5): SQTIHQWPATLVQPVGSPLSLECTVEGTSNPNLYWYRQAAGRGLQLLFYSVGIGQISSEVPQNLSASRPQDRQFILSSKKLLLSDSGFYLCAWRQGFNQPQHFGDGTRLSIL.

This clone appeared once. V gene TRBV27 combines with J gene TRBJ1-6; no reliable D call. The CDR3 covers 13 residues. Germline V gene data show CDR1 as MNHEY and CDR2 as SMNVEV (reference sequence). The germline V and J ends were trimmed by 7 bases and 8 bases, with 12 bases remaining between them. The CDR3 region has the DNA TGTGCCAGCAACAACCTCTTAGATTCACCCCTCCACTTT. It specifies CASNNLLDSPLHF.

This chain uses TRBV20-1 with TRBJ2-1; TRBD1 might be the D (7 bases). The germline V gene has CDR1 DFQATT and CDR2 SNEGSKA (reference sequence). V lost 5 bases, J lost 8 bases, and 10 bases lay in between. CDR3 length: 11 residues. The CDR3: CSAGRGDEQFF. The CDR3 region has the DNA TGCAGTGCTGGCAGGGGGGATGAGCAGTTCTTC.

The chain links TRBV6-6 to TRBJ2-7, with D perhaps TRBD1 or TRBD2 (6 bases each). The length of the CDR3 is 12 residues. The germline gives CDR1 MNHNY, CDR2 SVGAGI (reference sequence). The germline V and J ends were trimmed by 2 bases and 6 bases, with 8 bases remaining between them. In DNA, the CDR3 is TGTGCCAGCAGTTACAAGGGGGGCGAGCAGTACTTC. Translated: CASSYKGGEQYF.

Notes on this clone: Sequence at one end of the junction differs from germline and may be a read error. This chain links TRBV12-3 or TRBV12-4 with TRBJ2-7; D is tentatively TRBD1 or TRBD2 (5 bases each). The CDR3 length is 12 residues. CDR3 in amino acids: CASSSLQGWEHF. The CDR3 DNA reads TGTGCCAGCAGTTCCCTTCAGGGCTGGGAGCACTTC.

The chain uses TRBV7-2 and TRBJ2-1; TRBD1 is a possible D gene (5 bases). The germline gives CDR1 SGHTA, CDR2 FQGNSA. This CDR3 region has 16 residues. V lost 2 bases and J lost 5, with 16 bases in between. The CDR3 sequence is CASSLRSLAGNNEQFF. For the CDR3, the DNA is TGTGCCAGCAGCTTAAGAAGTCTCGCAGGGAACAATGAGCAGTTCTTC.

J is TRBJ2-7 and V is TRBV11-2, with 13 bases lining up with TRBD2. The V segment lost 1 base and the J segment 8 bases; nucleotides outside the gene matches: 5. The CDR3 contains 15 residues. Germline V lookup: CDR1 SGHAT, CDR2 FQNNGV. Here the CDR3 DNA reads TGTGCCAGCAGCTTAGGACTAGCGGGAGGCTATAAGCAGTACTTC. Translated: CASSLGLAGGYKQYF.

V gene TRBV4-1 combines with J gene TRBJ2-7, with D possibly being TRBD1 (7 bases). Germline-derived CDR1 and CDR2 are MGHRA and YSYEKL. The CDR3 runs 15 residues. V lost 3 bases to trimming and J lost 5 bases, with 17 bases between them. DNA of the CDR3: TGCGCCAGCAGCCAGGCGGGACAGTTTGTCGACGAGCAGTACTTC. This sequence encodes CASSQAGQFVDEQYF.

V gene TRBV7-2 combines with J gene TRBJ2-5; 7 nucleotides match TRBD2. This CDR3 comprises 15 residues. Trimming at V came to 4 bases and at J to 5 bases, leaving 10 bases not matched to a gene. Germline values: CDR1 SGHTA, CDR2 FQGNSA. The CDR3 sequence is CASSSFPGGRETQYF. CDR3 nucleotides: TGTGCCAGCAGCTCCTTCCCGGGGGGTAGGGAGACCCAGTACTTC.

This chain joins TRBV7-2 and TRBJ2-5, with unresolved D. Germline V gene data show CDR1 as SGHTA and CDR2 as FQGNSA. The CDR3 is made up of 17 amino acids. Trimming stripped 2 bases from V and 5 bases from J, with 21 bases between. In DNA form, the CDR3 reads TGTGCCAGCAGCTTAACTACTGGGTGGCCGATTCCTGAGACCCAGTACTTC. Translating it yields CASSLTTGWPIPETQYF.

The J gene is TRBJ2-7, the V gene TRBV7-9; 9 positions agree with TRBD1. The germline V gene has CDR1 SEHNR and CDR2 FQNEAQ (reference sequence). V was clipped by 3 bases and J by 3 bases; unmatched bases: 9. The CDR3 runs 16 residues. The CDR3 protein is CASSFTVTGGYYEQYF. CDR3 in DNA: TGTGCCAGCAGCTTTACAGTGACAGGGGGTTACTACGAGCAGTACTTC. Supplemented by reference TRBV7-9 and TRBJ2-7, the full variable domain reads DTGVSQNPRHKITKRGQNVTFRCDPISEHNRLYWYRQTLGQGPEFLTYFQNEAQLEKSRLLSDRFSAERPKGSFSTLEIQRTEQGDSAMYLCASSFTVTGGYYEQYFGPGTRLTVT.